This TCR beta chain was documented in a study of neurological immune-mediated disorders. Study results and caveats: The most TCR clonal expansion was seen in HTLV-1-associated myelopathy, whereas the least was seen in multiple sclerosis, below the level in healthy controls. TCR-beta repertoires seemed private in all groups, with no expanded CDR3 amino acid sequences shared.

Synthesis of cDNA used 5'RACE (with 10-nucleotide random UMIs). Over 160 million TCR-beta sequences from 15-18 subjects came from every sequencing run. TCRdb re-derived calls from the 5' RACE reads in MiXCR, one entry per CDR3 protein. The sample contains 40,000 or so distinct CDR3 sequences, 13% to 15% of which appear only once. Trimming removed 5 bases at V and 6 bases at J, with 12 bases between. This CDR3 region has 13 residues. CDR1 SGHTA and CDR2 FQGNSA come from the germline V gene. A few counts support this clonotype. Its antigen is undetermined. Sequenced material: PBMCs. The chain couples TRBV7-2 to TRBJ2-3; tentatively, D is TRBD1 or TRBD2 (5 bases each). This receptor was taken from a woman aged 50 to 60 with HTLV-1-associated myelopathy (HAM/TSP). The CDR3, as DNA: TGTGCCAGCAGCGAGGGACGTTGGGATACGCAGTATTTT. Translated: CASSEGRWDTQYF.